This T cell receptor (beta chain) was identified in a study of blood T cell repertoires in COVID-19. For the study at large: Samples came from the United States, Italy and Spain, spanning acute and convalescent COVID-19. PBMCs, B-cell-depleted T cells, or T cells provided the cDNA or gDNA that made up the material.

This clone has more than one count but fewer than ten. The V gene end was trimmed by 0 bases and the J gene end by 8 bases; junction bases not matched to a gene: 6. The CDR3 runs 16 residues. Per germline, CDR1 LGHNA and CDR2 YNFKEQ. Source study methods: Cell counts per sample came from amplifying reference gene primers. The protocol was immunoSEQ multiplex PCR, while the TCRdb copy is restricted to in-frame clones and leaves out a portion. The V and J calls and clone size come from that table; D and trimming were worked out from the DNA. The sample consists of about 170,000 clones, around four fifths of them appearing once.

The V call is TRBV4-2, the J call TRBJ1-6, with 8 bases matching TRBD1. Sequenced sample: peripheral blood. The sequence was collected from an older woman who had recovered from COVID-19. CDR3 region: CASSQDGGTGDSPLHF. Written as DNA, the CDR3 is TGTGCCAGCAGCCAAGATGGCGGGACAGGCGATTCACCCCTCCACTTT.